This T cell receptor (beta chain) stems from a study of shared clonotypes between healthy human individuals. A deep-level run was used for the assay. The protocol was immunoSEQ multiplex PCR, while the TCRdb copy is restricted to in-frame clones and leaves out a portion. The sample has just over 2,000,000 clones, 95% seen once. As regards this clone: Its antigen remains unidentified.

Notes on the study in general: Shared clonotypes across all four donors exceeded non-shared ones in generation probability.

The CDR3 covers 11 residues. Germline values: CDR1 SNHLY, CDR2 FYNNEI. V and J are TRBV2 and TRBJ2-5; D could derive from TRBD1 or TRBD2 (5 bases each). The DNA end is more similar to TRBJ2-7, so the J call may be wrong. The clonotype originates from a man aged 18 to 29 in good health. The specimen sequenced was naive CD4+ T cells sorted from blood. Subset reported: CD45RA+ positively selected. The CDR3 here is CASGAGYEQYF. The CDR3 DNA reads as TGTGCCAGCGGGGCGGGCTACGAGCAGTACTTC.